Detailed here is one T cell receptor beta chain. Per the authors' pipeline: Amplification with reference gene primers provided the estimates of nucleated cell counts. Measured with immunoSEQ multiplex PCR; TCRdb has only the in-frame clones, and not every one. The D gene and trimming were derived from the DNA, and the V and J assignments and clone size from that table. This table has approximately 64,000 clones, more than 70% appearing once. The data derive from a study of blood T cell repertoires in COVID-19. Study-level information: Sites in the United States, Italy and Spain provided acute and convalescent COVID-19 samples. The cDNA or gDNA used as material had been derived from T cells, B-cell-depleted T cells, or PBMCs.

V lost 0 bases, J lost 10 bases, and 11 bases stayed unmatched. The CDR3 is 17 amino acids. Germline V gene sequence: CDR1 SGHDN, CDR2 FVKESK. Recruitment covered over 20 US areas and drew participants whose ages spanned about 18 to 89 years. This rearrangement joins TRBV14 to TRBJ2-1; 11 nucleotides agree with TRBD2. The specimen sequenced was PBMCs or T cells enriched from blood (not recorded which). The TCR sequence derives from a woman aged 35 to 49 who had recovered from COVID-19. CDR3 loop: CASSQDPSGGSWEEQFF. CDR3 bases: TGTGCCAGCAGCCAAGACCCTAGCGGGGGGTCCTGGGAGGAGCAGTTCTTC. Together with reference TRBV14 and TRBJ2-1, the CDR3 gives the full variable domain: EAGVTQFPSHSVIEKGQTVTLRCDPISGHDNLYWYRRVMGKEIKFLLHFVKESKQDESGMPNNRFLAERTGGTYSTLKVQPAELEDSGVYFCASSQDPSGGSWEEQFFGPGTRLTVL.